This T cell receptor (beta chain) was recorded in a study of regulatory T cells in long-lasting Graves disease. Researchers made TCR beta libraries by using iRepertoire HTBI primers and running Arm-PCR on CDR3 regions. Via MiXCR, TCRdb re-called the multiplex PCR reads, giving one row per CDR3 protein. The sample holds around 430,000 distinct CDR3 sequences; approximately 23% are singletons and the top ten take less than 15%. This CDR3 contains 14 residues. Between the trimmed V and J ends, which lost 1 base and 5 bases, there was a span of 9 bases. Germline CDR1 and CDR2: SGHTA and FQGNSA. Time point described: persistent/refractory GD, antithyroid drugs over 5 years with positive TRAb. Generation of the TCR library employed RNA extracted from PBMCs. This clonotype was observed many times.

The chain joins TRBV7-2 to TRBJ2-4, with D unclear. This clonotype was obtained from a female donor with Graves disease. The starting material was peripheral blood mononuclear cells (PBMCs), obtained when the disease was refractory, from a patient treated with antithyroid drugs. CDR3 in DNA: TGTGCCAGCAGCTTAGAGGCCAGCGAAAACATTCAGTACTTC. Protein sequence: CASSLEASENIQYF.